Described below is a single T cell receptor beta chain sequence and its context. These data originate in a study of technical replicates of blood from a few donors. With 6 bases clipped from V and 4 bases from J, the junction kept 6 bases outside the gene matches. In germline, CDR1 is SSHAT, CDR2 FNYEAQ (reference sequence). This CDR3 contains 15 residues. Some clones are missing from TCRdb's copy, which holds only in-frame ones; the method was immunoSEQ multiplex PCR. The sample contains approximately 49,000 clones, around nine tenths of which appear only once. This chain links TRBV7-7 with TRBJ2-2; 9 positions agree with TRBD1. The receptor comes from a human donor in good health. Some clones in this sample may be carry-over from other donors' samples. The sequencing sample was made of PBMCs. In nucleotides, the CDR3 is TGTGCCAGCAGAGCCGGGACAGGGACCACCGGGGAGCTGTTTTTT. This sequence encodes CASRAGTGTTGELFF.